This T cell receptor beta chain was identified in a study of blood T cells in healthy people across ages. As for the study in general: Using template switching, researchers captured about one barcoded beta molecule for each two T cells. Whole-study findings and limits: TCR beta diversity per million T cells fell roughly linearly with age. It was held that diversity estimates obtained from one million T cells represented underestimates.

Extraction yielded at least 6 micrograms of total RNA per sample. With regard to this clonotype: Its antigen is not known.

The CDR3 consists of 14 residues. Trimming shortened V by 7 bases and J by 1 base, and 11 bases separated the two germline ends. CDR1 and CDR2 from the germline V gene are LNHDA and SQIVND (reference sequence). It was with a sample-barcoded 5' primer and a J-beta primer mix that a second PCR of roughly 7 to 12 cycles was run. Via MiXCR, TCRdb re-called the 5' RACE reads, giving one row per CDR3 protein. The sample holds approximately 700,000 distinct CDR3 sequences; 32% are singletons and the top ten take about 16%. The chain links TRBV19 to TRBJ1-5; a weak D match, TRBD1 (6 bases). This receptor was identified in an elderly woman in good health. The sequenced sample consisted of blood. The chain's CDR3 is CASNWGASNQPQHF. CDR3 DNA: TGTGCCAGTAACTGGGGGGCGAGCAATCAGCCCCAGCATTTT. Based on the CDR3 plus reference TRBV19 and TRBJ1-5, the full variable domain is DGGITQSPKYLFRKEGQNVTLSCEQNLNHDAMYWYRQDPGQGLRLIYYSQIVNDFQKGDIAEGYSVSREKKESFPLTVTSAQKNPTAFYLCASNWGASNQPQHFGDGTRLSIL.